The TCR beta chain described here comes from a study of human T cells and chemical hapten exposure. General study findings and limits: Once DPC sensitization occurred, TCRs above 1 in 1000 frequency showed no change.

Germline V lookup: CDR1 SGDLS, CDR2 YYNGEE. The CDR3 length is 12 residues. V gave up 3 bases and J gave up 2 bases, with 4 bases separating them. This clonotype has only a few counts. The antigen remains unidentified. Individual cDNA molecules (in the library) carried attached unique molecular identifiers. The authors' processing: Sample TCR counts, which ranged from roughly 20,000 to 690,600, had a median of 95,638. TCRdb independently ran MiXCR on the reads; one entry per CDR3 protein. The authors' filters were not applied to this entry. Of fewer than 150,000 distinct CDR3 sequences listed, less than 10% are singletons. Total RNA came from unfractionated whole blood.

What was sequenced was whole blood. V usage is TRBV9 and J usage is TRBJ2-3, with D uncertain. This receptor was obtained from a human donor in good health. Some clones in this sample may be carry-over from other donors' samples. The CDR3 here is CASSANTDTQYF. In DNA form, the CDR3 reads TGTGCCAGCAGCGCCAACACAGATACGCAGTATTTT.